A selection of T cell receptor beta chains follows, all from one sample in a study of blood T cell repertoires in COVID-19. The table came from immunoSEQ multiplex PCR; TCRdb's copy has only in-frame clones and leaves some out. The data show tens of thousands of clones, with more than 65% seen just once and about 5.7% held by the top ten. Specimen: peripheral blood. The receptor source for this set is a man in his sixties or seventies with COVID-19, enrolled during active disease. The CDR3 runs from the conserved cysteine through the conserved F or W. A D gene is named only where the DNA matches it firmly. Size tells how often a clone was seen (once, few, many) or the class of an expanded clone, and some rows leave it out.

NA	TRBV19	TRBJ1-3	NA	TGTGCCAGTAGTATAAACAGCAACTCTGGAAACACCATATATTTT	CASSINSNSGNTIYF
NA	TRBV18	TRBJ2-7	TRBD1	TGTGCCAGCTCACCCGGACAGGGAGGCCCCTACGAGCAGTACTTC	CASSPGQGGPYEQYF
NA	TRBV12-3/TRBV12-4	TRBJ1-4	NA	TGTGCCAGCAGTTCGCAGGCCTCCGAACTGTTTTTT	CASSSQASELFF
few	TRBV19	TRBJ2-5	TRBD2	TGTGCCAGTAGCCCACTAGCGGCCCAAGAGACCCAGTACTTC	CASSPLAAQETQYF
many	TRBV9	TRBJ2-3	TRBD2	TGTGCCAGCAGCGTAGGTATGACTAGCGGGATCGCAGATACGCAGTATTTT	CASSVGMTSGIADTQYF
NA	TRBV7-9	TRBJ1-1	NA	TGTGCCAGCAGCCCCATCTCGGGTTTCCACGCTTTCTTT	CASSPISGFHAFF
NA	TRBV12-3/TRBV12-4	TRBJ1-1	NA	TGTGCCAGCAGTTTTTCGGGGGTCACTGAAGCTTTCTTT	CASSFSGVTEAFF
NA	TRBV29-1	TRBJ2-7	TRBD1	TGCAGCGTTGGTACAGGGGGCAGGACCTACGAGCAGTACTTC	CSVGTGGRTYEQYF
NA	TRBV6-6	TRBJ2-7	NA	TGTGCCAGCAGTTACTCGAGTACTGGGGCGCGCGAGCAGTACTTC	CASSYSSTGAREQYF
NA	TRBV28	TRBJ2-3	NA	TGTGCCAGCAGTTCCCCGGAGTTCCCCACGGGTACGCAGTATTTT	CASSSPEFPTGTQYF
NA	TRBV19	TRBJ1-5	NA	TGTGCCAGTAACTCCCCTCGGCAGGGCAATCAGCCCCAGCATTTT	CASNSPRQGNQPQHF
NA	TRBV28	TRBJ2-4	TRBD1	TGTGCCAGCTGTTTGCACAGGGGTAGGAACATTCAGTACTTC	CASCLHRGRNIQYF
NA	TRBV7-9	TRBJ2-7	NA	TGTGCCAGCAGGCGTAGGGGGATGAACTCCTACGAGCAGTACTTC	CASRRRGMNSYEQYF
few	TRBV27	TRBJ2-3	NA	TGTGCCAGCAGTTTTTCGTACGGGGATTCGGATACGCAGTATTTT	CASSFSYGDSDTQYF
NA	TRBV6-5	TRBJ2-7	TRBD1	TGTGCCAGCAGAACCGGGACAGGGATCTACGAGCAGTACTTC	CASRTGTGIYEQYF
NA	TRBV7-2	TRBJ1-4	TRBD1	TGTGCCACCCGACAGGGCCTGGGTGAAAAACTGTTTTTT	CATRQGLGEKLFF
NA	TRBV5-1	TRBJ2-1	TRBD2	TGCGCCAGCAGCCTCGGACTAGCGGGGGGAAACTACAATGAGCAGTTCTTC	CASSLGLAGGNYNEQFF
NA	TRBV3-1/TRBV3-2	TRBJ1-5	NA	TGTGCCAGCAGCCCCGGAGGGGATCAGCCCCAGCATTTT	CASSPGGDQPQHF
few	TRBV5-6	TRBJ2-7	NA	TGTGCCAGCAGCTTGGCGACAAGGCAGTACTTC	CASSLATRQYF
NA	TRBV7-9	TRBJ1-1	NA	TGTGCCAGCAGCTCTCCCTCTAATGAAGCTTTCTTT	CASSSPSNEAFF
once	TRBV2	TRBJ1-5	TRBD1	TGTGCCAGCCGCGCGCATACAGGGGGCGTGGAGCCCCAGCATTTT	CASRAHTGGVEPQHF
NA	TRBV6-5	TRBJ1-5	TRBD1	TGTGCCAGCAGTTACGGGACAGGACTGAATCAGCCCCAGCATTTT	CASSYGTGLNQPQHF